This paragraph reports one TCR beta chain. CDR1 and CDR2 (germline): SGDLS, YYNGEE. Deletions cut 2 bases from V and 1 base from J, with 6 bases between. The CDR3 is made up of 13 amino acids. This sample was included in a study of T cell changes during pregnancy in multiple sclerosis. Data came from immunoSEQ multiplex PCR; TCRdb stores just in-frame clones and leaves some out. Of about 92,000 clones listed, 92% are singletons. The TCR sequence derives from a female donor with multiple sclerosis, enrolled in a pregnancy study. The sequences come from peripheral blood, collected in the first trimester of pregnancy. J is TRBJ1-2 and V is TRBV9; D ambiguous. CDR3 in DNA: TGTGCCAGCAGCGTTGGAGATAACTATGGCTACACCTTC. Encoded protein: CASSVGDNYGYTF.